These 22 T cell receptor beta chains came from one sample sequenced in a study of spatial heterogeneity in lung cancer. Notes on the study in general: Counts of expanded alpha and beta TCRs within tumors tracked the tumor nonsynonymous mutation count.

In TCRdb, the 5' RACE reads were re-called with MiXCR into one record per CDR3 protein. The profile shows over 15,000 distinct CDR3 sequences, 6% to 6.5% of them singletons. Sample time point: sample taken at primary tumor resection. No antigen is known for these receptors. The sample was lung tumor tissue, taken at surgery. Source of these receptors: a male donor with early-stage non-small cell lung cancer.

For this clonotype: Found in a library prepared for alpha chains, this beta chain is an off-target read, and its abundance has little meaning. The chain uses TRBV28 and TRBJ2-4; the D is unclear. The CDR3 is 12 residues long. V lost 3 bases, J lost 9 bases, and 9 bases lay in between. The germline CDR1 and CDR2 sequences are MDHEN and SYDVKM. As DNA, the CDR3 is TGTGCCAGCAGTTTCGGTCGAGCCATTCAGTACTTC. Its protein is CASSFGRAIQYF.

This clonotype was recorded a few times. The library was prepared for alpha chains; this beta chain is a stray read, so its frequency means little. The J gene is TRBJ1-2, the V gene TRBV28; D is uncertain. V was cut by 5 bases and J by 6 bases, with 10 bases left in between. The germline CDR1 and CDR2 sequences are MDHEN and SYDVKM. The CDR3 extends over 12 amino acids. The CDR3 region is CASSLRGNGYTF. DNA for the CDR3: TGTGCCAGCAGTCTCCGAGGAAATGGCTACACCTTC.

This clonotype was counted ten times or more. This beta chain is a stray sequence in a library constructed for alpha chains; its clone size is not meaningful. The chain carries TRBV6-5 and TRBJ1-6, with D unresolved. Germline values: CDR1 MNHEY, CDR2 SVGAGI. The CDR3 contains 15 residues. The ends were cut back, 2 bases at V and 7 bases at J, with 12 bases in the middle. CDR3 nucleotides: TGTGCCAGCAGTTACCGGCAGGATGGGAATTCACCCCTCCACTTT. The encoded protein is CASSYRQDGNSPLHF.

This clonotype was recorded at least ten times. This beta chain is an unintended read in a library built for alpha chains; its size means little. The chain combines TRBV11-2 with TRBJ1-2; D gene unclear. V was clipped by 4 bases and J by 4 bases, with 16 bases between them. Germline loops: CDR1 SGHAT, CDR2 FQNNGV. The CDR3 runs 15 residues. CDR3 in DNA: TGTGCCAGCAGCTCCGTGACGAAACGTGGCTATGGCTACACCTTC. Translated, it gives CASSSVTKRGYGYTF.

This clonotype came up many times. This beta chain appears as a stray read in a library generated for alpha chains; its size is not informative. The rearrangement joins TRBV5-6 to TRBJ1-1; no reliable D call. Trimming took 3 bases from V and 1 from J, leaving 10 bases between them. This CDR3 is built from 14 residues. In germline, CDR1 is SGHDT, CDR2 YYEEEE. CDR3 DNA: TGTGCCAGCAGCTCACTCCAGGCGAACACTGAAGCTTTCTTT. Translated, it gives CASSSLQANTEAFF.

This clonotype was recorded many times. This beta chain is a stray sequence in a library constructed for alpha chains; its clone size is not meaningful. The chain recombines TRBV11-2 with TRBJ2-2; a possible D gene is TRBD1 (6 bases). The length of the CDR3 is 14 residues. Trimming cost V 5 bases and J 5 bases, with 12 bases left between them. The germline CDR1 and CDR2 sequences are SGHAT and FQNNGV. The CDR3 protein is CASSLPGVTGELFF. The CDR3, as DNA: TGTGCCAGCAGCCTACCAGGGGTTACCGGGGAGCTGTTTTTT. The entire variable domain, with the rest obtained from reference TRBV11-2 and TRBJ2-2, is as follows: EAGVAQSPRYKIIEKRQSVAFWCNPISGHATLYWYQQILGQGPKLLIQFQNNGVVDDSQLPKDRFSAERLKGVDSTLKIQPAKLEDSAVYLCASSLPGVTGELFFGEGSRLTVL.

Notes on this clonotype: This beta chain turned up in a library designed for alpha chains; as an off-target read, its abundance says little. The chain joins TRBV5-6 to TRBJ2-6; a weak D match, TRBD1 (6 bases). This CDR3 has 15 amino acids. Germline-derived CDR1 and CDR2 are SGHDT and YYEEEE. The ends were cut back, 3 bases at V and 1 base at J, with 8 bases in the middle. CDR3 DNA: TGTGCCAGCAGCTCAACAGGGTCTGGGGCCAACGTCCTGACTTTC. It encodes CASSSTGSGANVLTF.

This clonotype has ten or more counts. With the library built for alpha chains, this beta chain is off target and its frequency is not meaningful. This chain uses TRBV5-1 with TRBJ1-6; 7 bases agree with TRBD1. Germline V gene sequence: CDR1 SGHRS, CDR2 YFSETQ. J was trimmed by 4 bases and V by 4 bases; bases with no gene match: 8. The CDR3 has 16 amino acids. The CDR3 spells CASSIGQALYNSPLHF. The CDR3 nucleotides are TGCGCCAGCAGCATAGGACAGGCACTGTATAATTCACCCCTCCACTTT.

This clonotype was found many times. This beta chain is a stray sequence in a library constructed for alpha chains; its clone size is not meaningful. The chain combines TRBV18 with TRBJ1-5, with D tentatively TRBD1 (6 bases). The V gene's germline CDR1 is KGHSH and CDR2 LQKENI. The CDR3 is made up of 16 amino acids. V shed 5 bases and J shed 3 bases, with 17 bases lying between them. CDR3 bases: TGTGCCAGCTCAGATCTCTACAGGGATGCCAATCAGCCCCAGCATTTT. Amino acid sequence: CASSDLYRDANQPQHF. The variable domain in full, completed from reference TRBV18 and TRBJ1-5, reads NAGVMQNPRHLVRRRGQEARLRCSPMKGHSHVYWYRQLPEEGLKFMVYLQKENIIDESGMPKERFSAEFPKEGPSILRIQQVVRGDSAAYFCASSDLYRDANQPQHFGDGTRLSIL.

This clonotype occurred many times. Little can be read into the size of this beta chain, an off-target read in a library designed for alpha chains. The CDR3: CSVVGTYEQYF. CDR3 sequence (DNA): TGCAGCGTTGTCGGAACCTACGAGCAGTACTTC. V gene TRBV29-1 combines with J gene TRBJ2-7; D gene uncertain. This CDR3 has 11 amino acids. Trimming took off 4 bases at V and 2 bases at J, with 6 bases between the two ends. Per germline, CDR1 SQVTM and CDR2 ANQGSEA.

This clonotype has at least ten counts. Because this beta chain is a stray read in a library intended to capture alpha chains, its abundance should not be given much weight. V and J are TRBV6-2 or TRBV6-3 and TRBJ2-3; perhaps TRBD1 as D (6 bases). CDR1 MNHEY and CDR2 SVGEGT come from the germline V gene. Trimming cost V 6 bases and J 2 bases, with 12 bases left between them. The CDR3 totals 14 residues. The CDR3 loop reads CASRQGPDTDTQYF. The DNA of the CDR3 is TGTGCCAGCAGGCAGGGGCCGGACACAGATACGCAGTATTTT.

This clonotype was found many times. The library was designed around alpha chains, so this beta chain is a stray read whose abundance carries little weight. This rearrangement joins TRBV2 to TRBJ2-7; possibly TRBD1 for D (6 bases). Germline values: CDR1 SNHLY, CDR2 FYNNEI. V lost 5 bases and J 5 bases, leaving 10 bases between the germline ends. The CDR3 is made up of 12 amino acids. CDR3 amino acids: CASSSTGHEQYF. As DNA, the CDR3 is TGTGCCAGCAGTTCAACAGGGCACGAGCAGTACTTC.

This clonotype was detected many times. This beta chain is a stray sequence in a library constructed for alpha chains; its clone size is not meaningful. The V call is TRBV3-1, the J call TRBJ2-7; 7 nucleotides line up with TRBD1. With 1 base clipped from V and 5 bases from J, the junction kept 11 bases outside the gene matches. The CDR3 runs to 16 residues. Germline V lookup: CDR1 LGHDT, CDR2 YNNKEL (reference sequence). The CDR3 region has the DNA TGTGCCAGCAGCCAAGGTGTCGGCAGGGGGAAGAACGAGCAGTACTTC. It codes for CASSQGVGRGKNEQYF.

This clonotype has ten or more counts. This beta chain is an unintended read in a library built for alpha chains; its size means little. This chain joins TRBV20-1 and TRBJ2-7, with 13 bases lining up with TRBD2. Germline trimming cut 3 bases from V and 6 bases from J; bases unmatched to any gene: 8. Per germline, CDR1 DFQATT and CDR2 SNEGSKA (reference sequence). The CDR3 contains 15 residues. CDR3 protein: CSASLTGTSGAEQYF. The CDR3 DNA is TGCAGTGCTAGCCTGACCGGGACTAGCGGGGCCGAGCAGTACTTC.

This clonotype appeared many times. Within a library made for alpha chains, this beta chain is off target, and its count is uninformative. The CDR3 here is CASSRTSTDEQFF. The CDR3 bases are TGTGCCAGCAGCCGGACTAGCACCGATGAGCAGTTCTTC. The chain carries TRBV12-3 or TRBV12-4 and TRBJ2-1; 8 bases agree with TRBD2. Germline trimming cut 6 bases from V and 8 bases from J; bases unmatched to any gene: 6. The CDR3 extends over 13 amino acids.

In this sample, this clonotype turned up many times. Little can be read into the size of this beta chain, an off-target read in a library designed for alpha chains. The chain couples TRBV28 to TRBJ2-1, with a weak D call TRBD1 (6 bases). With 2 bases removed from V and 2 bases from J, the gap between germline ends came to 13 bases. The CDR3 runs to 16 residues. Germline-derived CDR1 and CDR2 are MDHEN and SYDVKM. DNA of the CDR3: TGTGCCAGCAGTTTAGGGGGCTCGCGGGCCTACAATGAGCAGTTCTTC. Translated: CASSLGGSRAYNEQFF.

In this sample, this clonotype turned up many times. A library made for alpha chains picked up this beta chain off target, so its size means little. The rearrangement uses TRBV5-5 and TRBJ2-3; 12 bases align to TRBD2. Trimming took 4 bases from V and 2 from J; bases not matched to a gene: 5. Per the germline V gene, CDR1 is SGHKS and CDR2 is YYEKEE (reference sequence). This CDR3 is built from 16 residues. The CDR3 here is CASSLRLAGDTDTQYF. The CDR3 coding sequence is TGTGCCAGCAGCCTGAGACTAGCGGGAGACACAGATACGCAGTATTTT.

This clonotype was counted many times. For a library built for alpha chains, this beta chain is a stray read; little rests on its size. V and J are TRBV7-2 and TRBJ1-1, with TRBD1 matching 7 bases. The germline gives CDR1 SGHTA, CDR2 FQGNSA. With V trimmed by 5 bases and J by 4 bases, 7 bases remained unmatched. CDR3 length: 14 amino acids. CDR3: CASSLQGDSTEAFF. The CDR3 region has the DNA TGTGCCAGCAGCCTTCAGGGGGATAGCACTGAAGCTTTCTTT.

This clonotype was seen ten or more times. Since the library was made to target alpha chains, this beta chain is a stray read and its abundance is not meaningful. The chain links TRBV18 to TRBJ1-1; D is uncertain. The CDR3 consists of 11 residues. The germline V and J ends were trimmed by 2 bases and 5 bases, with 3 bases remaining between them. CDR1 and CDR2 from the germline V gene are KGHSH and LQKENI. The CDR3 DNA sequence: TGTGCCAGCTCACCAGAAACTGAAGCTTTCTTT. It yields the protein CASSPETEAFF.

This clonotype appeared many times. A library prepared for alpha chains yielded this beta chain as an off-target read; its size is of little meaning. The genes are TRBV20-1 and TRBJ1-2; 10 bases fit TRBD1. The V gene's germline CDR1 is DFQATT and CDR2 SNEGSKA (reference sequence). This CDR3 has 13 amino acids. With 8 bases clipped from V and 8 bases from J, the junction kept 11 bases outside the gene matches. The DNA of the CDR3 is TGCAGTCCCTCGGCGGGACAGGGGCGCGGCTACACCTTC. This gives the protein CSPSAGQGRGYTF.

This clonotype has more than one count but fewer than ten. This beta chain is a stray sequence in a library constructed for alpha chains; its clone size is not meaningful. The CDR3 DNA follows: TGTGCCAGCAGTTATGGCTCATACCAAGAGACCCAGTACTTC. It yields the protein CASSYGSYQETQYF. This sequence joins TRBV12-3 or TRBV12-4 and TRBJ2-5; D uncertain. The V and J ends lost 4 bases and 0 bases respectively, with 9 bases between them. The CDR3 spans 14 residues.

This clonotype was seen many times. The library was prepared for alpha chains; this beta chain is a stray read, so its frequency means little. The V gene is TRBV5-5, the J gene TRBJ1-5, with 8 bases fitting TRBD1. The length of the CDR3 is 17 residues. The V gene end was trimmed by 1 base and the J gene end by 2 bases; junction bases not matched to a gene: 8. Per germline, CDR1 SGHKS and CDR2 YYEKEE (reference sequence). The CDR3 DNA is TGTGCCAGCAGCTTGAGGACAGGGCCTGGGGGCAATCAGCCCCAGCATTTT. Its translation is CASSLRTGPGGNQPQHF.